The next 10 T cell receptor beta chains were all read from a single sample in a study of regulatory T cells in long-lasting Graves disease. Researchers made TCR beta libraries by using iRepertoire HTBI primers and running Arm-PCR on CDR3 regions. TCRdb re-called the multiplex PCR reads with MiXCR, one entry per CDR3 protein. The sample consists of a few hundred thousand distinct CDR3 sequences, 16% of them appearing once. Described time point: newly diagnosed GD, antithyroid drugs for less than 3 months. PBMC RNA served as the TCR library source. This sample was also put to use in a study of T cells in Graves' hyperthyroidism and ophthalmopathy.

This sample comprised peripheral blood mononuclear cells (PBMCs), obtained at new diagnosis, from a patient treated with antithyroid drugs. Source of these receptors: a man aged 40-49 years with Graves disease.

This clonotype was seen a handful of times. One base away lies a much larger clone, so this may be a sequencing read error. The DNA of the CDR3 is TGTGCCAGCAGATCCGGGACAGGGCTCAATGGGCAGTTCTTC. Translating gives CASRSGTGLNGQFF. V is TRBV12-3 or TRBV12-4 and J is TRBJ2-3; 9 nucleotides agree with TRBD1. The end of the DNA is better explained by TRBJ2-1, so the J call may be wrong. The CDR3 totals 14 residues.

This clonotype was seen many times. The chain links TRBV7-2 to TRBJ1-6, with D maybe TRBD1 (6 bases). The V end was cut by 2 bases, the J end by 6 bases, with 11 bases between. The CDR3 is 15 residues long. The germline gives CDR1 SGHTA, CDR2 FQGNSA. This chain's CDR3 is CASSLLGGGNSPLHF. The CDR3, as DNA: TGTGCCAGCAGCTTACTTGGAGGGGGTAATTCACCCCTCCACTTT.

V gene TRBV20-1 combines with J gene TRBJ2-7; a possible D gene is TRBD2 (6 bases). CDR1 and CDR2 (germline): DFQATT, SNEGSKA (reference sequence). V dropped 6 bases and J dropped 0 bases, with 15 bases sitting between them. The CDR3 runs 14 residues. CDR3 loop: CSADSRRGSYEQYF. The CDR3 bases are TGCAGTGCGGACTCTAGGCGGGGCTCCTACGAGCAGTACTTC.

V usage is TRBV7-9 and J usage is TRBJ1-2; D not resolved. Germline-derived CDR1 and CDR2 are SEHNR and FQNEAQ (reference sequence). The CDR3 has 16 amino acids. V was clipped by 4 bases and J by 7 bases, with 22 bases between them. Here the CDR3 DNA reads TGTGCCAGCAGCTCGGGGTCCGGACCGGCCGAAGGTGGCTACACCTTC. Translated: CASSSGSGPAEGGYTF. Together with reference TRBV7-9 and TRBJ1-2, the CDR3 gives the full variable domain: DTGVSQNPRHKITKRGQNVTFRCDPISEHNRLYWYRQTLGQGPEFLTYFQNEAQLEKSRLLSDRFSAERPKGSFSTLEIQRTEQGDSAMYLCASSSGSGPAEGGYTFGSGTRLTVV.

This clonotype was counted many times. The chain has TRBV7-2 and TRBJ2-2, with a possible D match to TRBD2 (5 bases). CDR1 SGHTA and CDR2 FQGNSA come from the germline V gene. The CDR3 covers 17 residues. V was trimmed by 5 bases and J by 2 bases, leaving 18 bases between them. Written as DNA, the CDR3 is TGTGCCAGCAGCCCGCGGGTCTTAGGGATTAACACCGGGGAGCTGTTTTTT. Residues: CASSPRVLGINTGELFF.

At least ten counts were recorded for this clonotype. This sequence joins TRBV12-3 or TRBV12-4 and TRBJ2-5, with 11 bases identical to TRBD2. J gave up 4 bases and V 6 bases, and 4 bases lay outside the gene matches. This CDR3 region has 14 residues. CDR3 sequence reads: CASRLAGGRETQYF. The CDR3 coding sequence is TGTGCCAGCAGGCTAGCGGGGGGTAGAGAGACCCAGTACTTC.

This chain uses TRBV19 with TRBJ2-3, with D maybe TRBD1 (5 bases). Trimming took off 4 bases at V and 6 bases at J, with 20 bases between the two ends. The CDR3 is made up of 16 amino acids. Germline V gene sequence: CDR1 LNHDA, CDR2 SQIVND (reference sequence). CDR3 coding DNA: TGTGCCAGTAGTAAGGAAACAGGCATTTTGAGGGATACGCAGTATTTT. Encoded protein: CASSKETGILRDTQYF.

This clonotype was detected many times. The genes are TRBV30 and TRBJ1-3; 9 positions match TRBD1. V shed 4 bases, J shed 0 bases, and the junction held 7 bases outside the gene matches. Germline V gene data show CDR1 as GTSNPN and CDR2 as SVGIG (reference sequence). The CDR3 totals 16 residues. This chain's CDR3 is CAWMPQDRGSGNTIYF. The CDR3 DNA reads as TGTGCCTGGATGCCGCAGGACAGGGGCTCTGGAAACACCATATATTTT.

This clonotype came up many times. The CDR3 protein is CASSERGWLSTDTQYF. The CDR3 coding sequence is TGTGCCAGCAGTGAACGGGGTTGGCTAAGCACAGATACGCAGTATTTT. This chain connects TRBV2 to TRBJ2-3; maybe TRBD2 (5 bases). The CDR3 totals 16 residues. Germline assignment: CDR1 SNHLY and CDR2 FYNNEI. V lost 2 bases, J lost 0 bases, and 12 bases lay in between.

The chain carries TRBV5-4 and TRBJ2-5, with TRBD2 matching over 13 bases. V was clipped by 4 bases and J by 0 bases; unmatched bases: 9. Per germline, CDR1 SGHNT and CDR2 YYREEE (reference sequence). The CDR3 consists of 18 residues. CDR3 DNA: TGTGCCAGCAGCCCCTCACCCGGACTAGCGGGGGACCAAGAGACCCAGTACTTC. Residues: CASSPSPGLAGDQETQYF.